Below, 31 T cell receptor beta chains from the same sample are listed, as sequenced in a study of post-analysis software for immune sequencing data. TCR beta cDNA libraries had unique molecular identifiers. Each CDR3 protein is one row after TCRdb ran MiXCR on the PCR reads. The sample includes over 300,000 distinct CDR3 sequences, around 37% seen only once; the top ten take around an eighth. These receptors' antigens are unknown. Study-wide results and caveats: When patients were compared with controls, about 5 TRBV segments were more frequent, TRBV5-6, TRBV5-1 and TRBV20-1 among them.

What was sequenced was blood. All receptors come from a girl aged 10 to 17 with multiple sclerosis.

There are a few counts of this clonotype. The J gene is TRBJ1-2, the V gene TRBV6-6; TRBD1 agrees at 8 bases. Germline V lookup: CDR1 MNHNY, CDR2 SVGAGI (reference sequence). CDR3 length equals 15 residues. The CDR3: CALWGPTGAYYGYTF. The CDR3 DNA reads TGTGCTCTTTGGGGCCCGACAGGGGCTTACTATGGCTACACCTTC.

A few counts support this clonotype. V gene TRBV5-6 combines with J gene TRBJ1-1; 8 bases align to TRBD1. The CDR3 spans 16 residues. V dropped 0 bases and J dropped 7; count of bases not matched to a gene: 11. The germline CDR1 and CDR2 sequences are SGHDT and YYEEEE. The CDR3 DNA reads TGTGCCAGCAGCTTGGGGGCAGGGGGCAAGGCGAATGAAGCTTTCTTT. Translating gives CASSLGAGGKANEAFF.

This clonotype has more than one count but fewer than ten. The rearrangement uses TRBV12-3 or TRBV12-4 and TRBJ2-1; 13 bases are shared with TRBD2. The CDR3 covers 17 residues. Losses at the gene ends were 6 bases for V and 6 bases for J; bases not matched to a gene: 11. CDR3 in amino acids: CASSPGLAGDLGNEQFF. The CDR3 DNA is TGTGCCAGCAGCCCCGGACTAGCGGGGGACCTCGGCAATGAGCAGTTCTTC.

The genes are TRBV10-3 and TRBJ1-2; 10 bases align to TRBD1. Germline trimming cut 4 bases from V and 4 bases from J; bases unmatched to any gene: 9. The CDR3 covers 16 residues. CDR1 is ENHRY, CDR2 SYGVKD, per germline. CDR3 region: CAISGFSTGGIYGYTF. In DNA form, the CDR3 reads TGTGCCATCAGTGGGTTCTCGACAGGGGGCATCTATGGCTACACCTTC.

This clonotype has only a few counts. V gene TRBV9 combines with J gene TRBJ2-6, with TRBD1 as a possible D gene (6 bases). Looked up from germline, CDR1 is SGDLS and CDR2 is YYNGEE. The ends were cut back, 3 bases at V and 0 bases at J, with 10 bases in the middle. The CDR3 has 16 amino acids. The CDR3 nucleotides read TGTGCCAGCAGCGGCCCCAGGGGCTCTGGGGCCAACGTCCTGACTTTC. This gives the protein CASSGPRGSGANVLTF.

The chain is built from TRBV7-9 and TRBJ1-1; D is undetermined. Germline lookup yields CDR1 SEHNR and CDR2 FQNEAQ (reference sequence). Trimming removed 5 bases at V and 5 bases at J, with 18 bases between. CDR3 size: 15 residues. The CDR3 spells CASSTSDWIGTEAFF. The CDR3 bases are TGTGCCAGCAGCACCTCGGACTGGATAGGGACTGAAGCTTTCTTT.

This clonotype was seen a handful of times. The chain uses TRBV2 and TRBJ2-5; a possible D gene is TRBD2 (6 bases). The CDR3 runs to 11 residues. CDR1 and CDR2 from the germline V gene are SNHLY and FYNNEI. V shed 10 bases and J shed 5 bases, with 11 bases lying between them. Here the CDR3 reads CATEGVETQYF. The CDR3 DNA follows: TGTGCCACGGAGGGCGTGGAGACCCAGTACTTC.

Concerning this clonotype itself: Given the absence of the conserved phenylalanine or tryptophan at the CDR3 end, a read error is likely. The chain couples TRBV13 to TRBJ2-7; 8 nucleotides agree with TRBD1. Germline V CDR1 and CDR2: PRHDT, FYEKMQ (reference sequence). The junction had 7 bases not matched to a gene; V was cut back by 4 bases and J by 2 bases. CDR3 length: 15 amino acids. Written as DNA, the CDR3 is TGTGCCAGCAGCTCCCCCACAGGGGGTCCCTACGAGCAGTACTGC. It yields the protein CASSSPTGGPYEQYC.

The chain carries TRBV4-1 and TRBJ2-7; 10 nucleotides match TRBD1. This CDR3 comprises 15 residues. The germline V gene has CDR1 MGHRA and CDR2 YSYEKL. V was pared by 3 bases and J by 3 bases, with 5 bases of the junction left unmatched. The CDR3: CASSQPRDRGYEQYF. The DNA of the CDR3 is TGCGCCAGCAGCCAGCCCCGGGACAGGGGCTACGAGCAGTACTTC.

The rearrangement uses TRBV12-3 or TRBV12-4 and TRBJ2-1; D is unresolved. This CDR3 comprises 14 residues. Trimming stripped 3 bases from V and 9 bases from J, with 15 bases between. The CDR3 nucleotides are TGTGCCAGCAGTTTGAGGTCGGTAGGTGGTGAGCAGTTCTTC. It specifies CASSLRSVGGEQFF.

CDR3 nucleotide sequence: TGCAGTGCTAGGGGAGACTTCTCGGATACGCAGTATTTT. Amino acids: CSARGDFSDTQYF. The gene calls are TRBV20-1 and TRBJ2-3; D possibly corresponds to TRBD2 (5 bases). This CDR3 is 13 amino acids long. The V gene lost 3 bases and the J gene lost 6 bases, with 13 bases spanning the gap. The V gene's germline CDR1 is DFQATT and CDR2 SNEGSKA (reference sequence).

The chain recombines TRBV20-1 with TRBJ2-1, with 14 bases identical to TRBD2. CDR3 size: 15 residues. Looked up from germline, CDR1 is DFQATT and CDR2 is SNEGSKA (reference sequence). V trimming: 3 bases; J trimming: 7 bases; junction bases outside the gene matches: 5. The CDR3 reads CSASPGLAGGNEQFF. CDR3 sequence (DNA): TGCAGTGCTAGCCCCGGACTAGCGGGGGGAAATGAGCAGTTCTTC.

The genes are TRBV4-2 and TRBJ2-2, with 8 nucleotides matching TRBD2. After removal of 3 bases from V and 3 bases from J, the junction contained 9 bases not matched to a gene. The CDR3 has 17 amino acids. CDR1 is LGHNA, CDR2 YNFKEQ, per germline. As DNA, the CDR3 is TGTGCCAGCAGCCAGGTCTACGGGGGGGCGGACACCGGGGAGCTGTTTTTT. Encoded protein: CASSQVYGGADTGELFF.

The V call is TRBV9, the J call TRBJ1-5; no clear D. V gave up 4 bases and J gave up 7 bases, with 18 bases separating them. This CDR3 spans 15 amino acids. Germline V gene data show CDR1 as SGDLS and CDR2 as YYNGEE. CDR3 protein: CASSPSGLGVQPQHF. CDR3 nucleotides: TGTGCCAGCAGCCCTTCGGGCCTTGGGGTCCAGCCCCAGCATTTT.

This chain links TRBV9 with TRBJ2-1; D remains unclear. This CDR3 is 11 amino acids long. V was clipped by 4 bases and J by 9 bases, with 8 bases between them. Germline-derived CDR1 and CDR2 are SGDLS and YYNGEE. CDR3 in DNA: TGTGCCAGCAGCCCCGGCAGTGAGCAGTTCTTC. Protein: CASSPGSEQFF.

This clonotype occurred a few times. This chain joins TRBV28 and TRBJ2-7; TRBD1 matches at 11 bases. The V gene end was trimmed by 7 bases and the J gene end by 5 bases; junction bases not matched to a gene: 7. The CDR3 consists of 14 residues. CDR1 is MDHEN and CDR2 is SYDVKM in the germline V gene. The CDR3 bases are TGTGCCAGCACCTCGGGACAGGGGGAAAACGAGCAGTACTTC. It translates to CASTSGQGENEQYF.

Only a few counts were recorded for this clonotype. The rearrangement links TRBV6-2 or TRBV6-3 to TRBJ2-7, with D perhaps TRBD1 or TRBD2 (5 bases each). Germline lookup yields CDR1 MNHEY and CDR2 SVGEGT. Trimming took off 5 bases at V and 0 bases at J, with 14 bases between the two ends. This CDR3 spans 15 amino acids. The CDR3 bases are TGTGCCAGCAGTCGGGAAGGGACGTTCTCCTACGAGCAGTACTTC. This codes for CASSREGTFSYEQYF.

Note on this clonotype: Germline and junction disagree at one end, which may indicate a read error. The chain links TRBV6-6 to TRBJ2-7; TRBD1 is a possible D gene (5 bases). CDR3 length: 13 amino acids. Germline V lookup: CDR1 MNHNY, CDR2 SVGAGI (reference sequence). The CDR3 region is CVSSYSTVYEQYF. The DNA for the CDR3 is TGTGTCAGCAGTTATTCGACAGTCTACGAGCAGTACTTC.

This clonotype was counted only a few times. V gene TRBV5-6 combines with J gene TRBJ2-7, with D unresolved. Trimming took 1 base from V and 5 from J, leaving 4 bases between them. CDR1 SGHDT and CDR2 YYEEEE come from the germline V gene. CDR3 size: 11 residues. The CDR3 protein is CASSLWDEQYF. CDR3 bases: TGTGCCAGCAGCTTGTGGGACGAGCAGTACTTC.

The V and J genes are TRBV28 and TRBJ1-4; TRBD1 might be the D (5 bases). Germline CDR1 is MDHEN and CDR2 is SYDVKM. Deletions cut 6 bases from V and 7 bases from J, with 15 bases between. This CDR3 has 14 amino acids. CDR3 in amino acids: CASRRGGLGEKLFF. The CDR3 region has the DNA TGTGCCAGCAGACGGGGGGGTCTGGGTGAAAAACTGTTTTTT.

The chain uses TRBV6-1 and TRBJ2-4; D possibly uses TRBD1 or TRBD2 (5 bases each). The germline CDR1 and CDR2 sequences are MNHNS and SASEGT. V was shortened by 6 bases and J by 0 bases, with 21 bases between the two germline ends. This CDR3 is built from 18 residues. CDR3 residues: CASSETSLGTLAKNIQYF. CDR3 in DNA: TGTGCCAGCAGCGAAACTAGTTTGGGGACGCTAGCCAAAAACATTCAGTACTTC.

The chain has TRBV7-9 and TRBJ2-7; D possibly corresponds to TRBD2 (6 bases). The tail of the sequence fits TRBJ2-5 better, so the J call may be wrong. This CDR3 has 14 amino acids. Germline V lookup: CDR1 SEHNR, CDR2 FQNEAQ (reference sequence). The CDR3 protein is CASSPGSGGETQYF. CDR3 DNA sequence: TGTGCCAGCAGCCCAGGCTCCGGGGGAGAGACCCAGTACTTC.

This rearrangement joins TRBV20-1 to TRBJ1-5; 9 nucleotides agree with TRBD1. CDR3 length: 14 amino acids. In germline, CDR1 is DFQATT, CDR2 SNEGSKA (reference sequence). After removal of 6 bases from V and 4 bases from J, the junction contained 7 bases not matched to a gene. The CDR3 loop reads CSAGTGKGNQPQHF. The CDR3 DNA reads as TGCAGTGCCGGGACAGGGAAGGGGAATCAGCCCCAGCATTTT.

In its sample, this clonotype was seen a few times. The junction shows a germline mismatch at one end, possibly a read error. The CDR3 DNA reads TGCGTCAGCAGCCAAGAGGACAGTAAGCTCGAGACCCAGTACTTC. Translation gives CVSSQEDSKLETQYF. The chain combines TRBV4-1 with TRBJ2-5; the D gene is possibly TRBD1 (6 bases). CDR3 length: 15 amino acids. The germline gives CDR1 MGHRA, CDR2 YSYEKL.

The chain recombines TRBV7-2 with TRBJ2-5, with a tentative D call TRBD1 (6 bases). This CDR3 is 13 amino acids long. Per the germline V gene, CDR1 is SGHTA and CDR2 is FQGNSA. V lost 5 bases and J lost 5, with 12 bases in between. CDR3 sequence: CASSNRQVETQYF. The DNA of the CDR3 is TGTGCCAGCAGCAACCGACAGGTCGAGACCCAGTACTTC.

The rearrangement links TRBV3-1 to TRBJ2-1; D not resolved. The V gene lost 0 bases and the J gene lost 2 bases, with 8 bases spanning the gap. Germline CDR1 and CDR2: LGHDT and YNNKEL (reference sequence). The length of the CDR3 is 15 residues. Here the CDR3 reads CASSQDRVPYNEQFF. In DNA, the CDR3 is TGTGCCAGCAGCCAAGATCGGGTACCCTACAATGAGCAGTTCTTC.

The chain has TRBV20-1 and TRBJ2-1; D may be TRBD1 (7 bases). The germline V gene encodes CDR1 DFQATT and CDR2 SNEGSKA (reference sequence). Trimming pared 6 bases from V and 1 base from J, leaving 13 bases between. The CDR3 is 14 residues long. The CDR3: CSARGASSYNEQFF. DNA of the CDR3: TGCAGTGCCAGGGGGGCTAGTTCCTACAATGAGCAGTTCTTC.

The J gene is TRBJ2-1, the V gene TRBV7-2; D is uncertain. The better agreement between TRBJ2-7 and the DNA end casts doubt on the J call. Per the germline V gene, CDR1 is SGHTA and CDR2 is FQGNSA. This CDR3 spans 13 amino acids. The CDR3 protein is CASSLVPHNEQYF. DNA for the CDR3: TGTGCCAGCAGCTTAGTCCCTCACAATGAGCAGTACTTC.

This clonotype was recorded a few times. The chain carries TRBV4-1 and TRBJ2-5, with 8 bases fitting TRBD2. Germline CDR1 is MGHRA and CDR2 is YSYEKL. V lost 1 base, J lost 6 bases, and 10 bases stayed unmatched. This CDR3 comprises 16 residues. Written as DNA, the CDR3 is TGCGCCAGCAGCCAAGCCCTAGCGGGCAAATGGAAGACCCAGTACTTC. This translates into CASSQALAGKWKTQYF.

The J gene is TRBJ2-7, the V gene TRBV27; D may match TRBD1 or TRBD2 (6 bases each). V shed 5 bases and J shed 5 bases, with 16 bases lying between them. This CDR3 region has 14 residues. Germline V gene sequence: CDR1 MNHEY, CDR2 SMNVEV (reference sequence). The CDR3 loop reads CASSPRRGAHEQYF. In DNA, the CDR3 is TGTGCCAGCAGTCCCAGGAGGGGGGCACACGAGCAGTACTTC.

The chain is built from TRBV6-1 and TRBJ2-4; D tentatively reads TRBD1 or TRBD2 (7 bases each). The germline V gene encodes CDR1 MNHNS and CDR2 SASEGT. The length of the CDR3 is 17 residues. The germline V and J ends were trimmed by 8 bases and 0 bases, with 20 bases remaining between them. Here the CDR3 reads CASGGDIGGLAKNIQYF. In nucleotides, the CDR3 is TGTGCCAGCGGGGGGGACATAGGGGGCCTAGCCAAAAACATTCAGTACTTC.